A selection of T cell receptor beta chains follows, all from one sample in a study of blood T cells in healthy people across ages. TCRdb reprocessed the 5' RACE reads via MiXCR and lists one record per CDR3 protein. The sample shows 800,000 or so distinct CDR3 sequences, around a quarter of them seen only once. Another study also made use of these data, one on T cells of mothers and their children.

The sample taken for sequencing was blood. These receptors were taken from a boy aged 5 to 17 in good health. CDR3s include the opening cysteine and the closing phenylalanine or tryptophan. D genes are given only for firm matches. Size values are once, few and many counts, or a class for expanded clones, and some rows have none.

CRTGTLSREQFF TGCAGAACCGGGACTCTCAGCAGGGAGCAGTTCTTC TRBJ2-1 . TRBV20-1 .
CASSPQDSHEQYF TGTGCCAGCTCACCACAGGATTCCCACGAGCAGTACTTC TRBJ2-7 . TRBV18 few
CASSAELADLYNEQFF TGTGCCAGCAGTGCCGAGCTAGCGGACCTATACAATGAGCAGTTCTTC TRBJ2-1 TRBD2 TRBV6-2/TRBV6-3 few
CASSSGLIETQYF TGCGCCAGCAGCTCGGGACTTATAGAGACCCAGTACTTC TRBJ2-5 . TRBV5-1 few
CASSGAGGPLEQYF TGTGCCAGCAGTGGGGCGGGGGGGCCACTCGAGCAGTACTTC TRBJ2-7 TRBD2 TRBV28 .
CASSTVSGANVLTF TGCGCCAGCAGTACAGTCTCTGGGGCCAACGTCCTGACTTTC TRBJ2-6 . TRBV5-1 .
CASSGRQGGVGELFF TGTGCCAGCAGCGGACGACAGGGGGGGGTCGGGGAGCTGTTTTTT TRBJ2-2 TRBD1 TRBV9 .
CASSEGAYYGYTF TGTGCCAGCAGTGAGGGGGCCTACTATGGCTACACCTTC TRBJ1-2 TRBD1 TRBV6-5 few
CSAMSSGFYNEQFF TGCAGCGCTATGAGTAGCGGGTTCTACAATGAGCAGTTCTTC TRBJ2-1 TRBD2 TRBV29-1 .
CSARRDRSYEQYF TGCAGCGCCCGTCGTGACAGAAGCTACGAGCAGTACTTC TRBJ2-7 . TRBV29-1 .
CASSQGDTTQETQYF TGTGCCAGCTCCCAGGGGGACACCACCCAAGAGACCCAGTACTTC TRBJ2-5 TRBD1 TRBV7-9 few
CASSHIGLARVYEQYF TGTGCCAGCAGCCACATCGGACTAGCGAGGGTCTACGAGCAGTACTTC TRBJ2-7 TRBD2 TRBV3-1 .
CASSLNRLAGSGANVLTF TGTGCCAGCAGCTTAAATAGACTAGCGGGCTCTGGGGCCAACGTCCTGACTTTC TRBJ2-6 TRBD2 TRBV7-3 few
CASLGSSYEQYF TGTGCCAGTCTGGGAAGCTCCTACGAGCAGTACTTC TRBJ2-7 . TRBV28 many
CSASSRGQNYEQYF TGCAGTGCTAGCAGCAGGGGGCAAAACTACGAGCAGTACTTC TRBJ2-7 TRBD1 TRBV20-1 .
CSVEDIGSRGETQYF TGCAGCGTTGAAGATATCGGCAGTAGAGGAGAGACCCAGTACTTC TRBJ2-5 . TRBV29-1 few
CSVELQEGAGGHCGYTF TGCAGCGTTGAACTCCAAGAGGGGGCAGGGGGCCACTGTGGCTACACCTTC TRBJ1-2 TRBD1 TRBV29-1 few
CSASADWNCGYTF TGCAGTGCTAGTGCGGATTGGAACTGTGGCTACACCTTC TRBJ1-2 . TRBV20-1 few
CSAREDRVSETQYF TGCAGTGCTAGAGAGGACAGGGTTAGCGAGACCCAGTACTTC TRBJ2-5 TRBD1 TRBV20-1 .
CASSHPEDQGGDTGELFF TGTGCCAGCAGCCACCCGGAAGATCAGGGTGGAGACACCGGGGAGCTGTTTTTT TRBJ2-2 . TRBV4-2 few
CASSPPQLTLQETQYF TGTGCCAGCTCACCGCCCCAACTTACCTTACAAGAGACCCAGTACTTC TRBJ2-5 . TRBV18 few
CASSSGEYGYTF TGTGCCAGCAGTTCGGGGGAATATGGCTACACCTTC TRBJ1-2 . TRBV25-1 .
CASSPELYQETQYF TGTGCCAGCAGCCCCGAATTGTACCAAGAGACCCAGTACTTC TRBJ2-5 . TRBV7-9 .
CASSLIRNNSPLHF TGTGCCAGCAGTTTGATACGGAATAATTCACCCCTCCACTTT TRBJ1-6 . TRBV28 few
CSARVGGGIEQFF TGCAGTGCTAGAGTAGGAGGAGGGATCGAGCAGTTCTTC TRBJ2-1 . TRBV20-1 few
CASSTFVGDQQYF TGTGCCAGCTCTACCTTCGTTGGGGACCAGCAGTACTTC TRBJ2-7 . TRBV18 few
CASSSTGNEKLFF TGTGCCAGCAGTTCAACGGGGAATGAAAAACTGTTTTTT TRBJ1-4 . TRBV6-2/TRBV6-3 .
CASSLRVENYGYTF TGTGCCAGCAGTTTGCGGGTCGAGAACTATGGCTACACCTTC TRBJ1-2 . TRBV28 few
CAGSYSNALPETQYF TGTGCCGGCAGTTACTCGAATGCGTTGCCAGAGACCCAGTACTTC TRBJ2-5 . TRBV6-2/TRBV6-3 .
CASSQDEGELFF TGCGCCAGCAGCCAAGATGAAGGGGAGCTGTTTTTT TRBJ2-2 . TRBV4-3 many
CAWSVVLGLRSYGYTF TGTGCCTGGAGTGTTGTTTTGGGGTTGAGGTCCTATGGCTACACCTTC TRBJ1-2 . TRBV30 .